This T cell receptor beta chain is drawn from a study of T-cell reconstitution after alpha-beta-depleted transplantation in children. The CDR3 spans 14 residues. Deletions cut 3 bases from V and 2 bases from J, with 14 bases between. Germline lookup yields CDR1 DFQATT and CDR2 SNEGSKA (reference sequence). This clonotype was seen repeatedly, ten times or more. Library preparation (for TCRbeta) was performed with unique molecular identifiers. TCRdb called the PCR reads again in MiXCR, with one record for every CDR3 protein. The profile shows 640,000 or so distinct CDR3 sequences, about 15% of them singletons.

This material consisted of PBMCs from the stem cell graft donor, taken from the stem cell graft. This clonotype was sampled from a human donor who donated a stem cell graft to a child with acute myeloid leukemia. This chain connects TRBV20-1 to TRBJ2-7; maybe TRBD1 (6 bases). CDR3 protein: CSARGAQGTYEQYF. The CDR3 DNA is TGCAGTGCTAGGGGGGCTCAGGGGACCTACGAGCAGTACTTC.